A selection of T cell receptor beta chains follows, all from one sample in a study of blood T cell repertoires in COVID-19. The data were produced by immunoSEQ multiplex PCR, yet TCRdb's version contains in-frame clones alone and is incomplete. This table has over 200,000 clones, roughly 80% appearing once. Sequenced sample: peripheral blood. These receptor sequences come from a woman aged 80 or older with acute or convalescent COVID-19. CDR3s include the opening cysteine and the closing phenylalanine or tryptophan. A D gene is named only where the DNA matches it firmly. A row's size may be missing; if present it is once, few, many or a size class.

>once|TRBD1|TRBV5-4|TRBJ2-7
CASSLGTGTVEQYF
TGTGCCAGCAGCTTGGGGACAGGGACTGTCGAGCAGTACTTC
>-|-|TRBV9|TRBJ2-7
CASSFSDSLLHEQYF
TGTGCCAGCAGCTTCTCAGACAGTTTGCTCCACGAGCAGTACTTC
>-|TRBD1|TRBV18|TRBJ1-1
CASSPGQVGWATEAFF
TGTGCCAGCTCACCGGGACAGGTGGGCTGGGCCACTGAAGCTTTCTTT
>-|-|TRBV19|TRBJ1-4
CASMGRVFEKLFF
TGTGCCAGTATGGGCAGGGTGTTTGAAAAACTGTTTTTT
>once|TRBD1|TRBV19|TRBJ1-3
CASSMADRGVGGNTIYF
TGTGCCAGTAGTATGGCGGACAGGGGAGTAGGTGGAAACACCATATATTTT
>-|TRBD1|TRBV28|TRBJ1-2
CASNTGGAKGYGYTF
TGTGCCAGCAATACAGGGGGCGCGAAGGGGTATGGCTACACCTTC
>-|-|TRBV20-1|TRBJ2-7
CSAPRRGEQYF
TGCAGTGCCCCCCGGCGGGGCGAGCAGTACTTC
>-|TRBD2|TRBV7-2|TRBJ2-3
CASETGGPKTQYF
TGTGCCAGCGAGACGGGGGGGCCTAAGACGCAGTATTTT
>-|-|TRBV19|TRBJ1-2
CASSTAADFYGYTF
TGTGCCAGTAGTACCGCGGCAGATTTCTATGGCTACACCTTC
>-|TRBD2|TRBV5-6|TRBJ2-3
CASRDGATSGSIRTDTQYF
TGTGCCAGCAGGGACGGAGCCACTAGCGGAAGCATCCGCACAGATACGCAGTATTTT
>once|-|TRBV19|TRBJ2-2
CASTPKGPTGELFF
TGTGCCAGTACTCCAAAGGGGCCCACCGGGGAGCTGTTTTTT
>-|-|TRBV6-1|TRBJ1-2
CASSEDFAGYGYTF
TGTGCCAGCAGTGAAGATTTCGCAGGGTACGGCTACACCTTC
>-|-|TRBV5-1|TRBJ1-1
CASTRGQLNTEAFF
TGCGCCAGTACGAGAGGACAGTTGAACACTGAAGCTTTCTTT
>-|-|TRBV29-1|TRBJ2-1
CSVGTGLTNNEQFF
TGCAGCGTTGGCACGGGACTTACCAACAATGAGCAGTTCTTC
>-|TRBD1|TRBV6-5|TRBJ1-2
CASNGQDYGYTF
TGTGCCAGCAACGGACAGGACTATGGCTACACCTTC
>-|-|TRBV27|TRBJ1-1
CASTGAMNTEAFF
TGTGCCAGCACCGGAGCGATGAACACTGAAGCTTTCTTT
>-|-|TRBV5-1|TRBJ1-3
CASSLVGGLSGNTIYF
TGCGCCAGCAGCTTGGTGGGGGGACTCTCTGGAAACACCATATATTTT
>-|-|TRBV13|TRBJ2-3
CASSRSGQISVDTQYF
TGTGCCAGCAGTCGGTCCGGACAGATAAGCGTTGATACGCAGTATTTT
>few|TRBD1|TRBV5-1|TRBJ2-3
CASSSSGTGRDTQYF
TGCGCCAGCAGCTCATCCGGGACAGGGAGGGATACGCAGTATTTT
>-|-|TRBV9|TRBJ2-5
CASSGTQGETQYF
TGTGCCAGCAGCGGAACCCAGGGAGAGACCCAGTACTTC
>-|TRBD2|TRBV2|TRBJ2-3
CASSGLAGGVTDTQYF
TGTGCCAGCAGCGGACTAGCGGGAGGAGTCACAGATACGCAGTATTTT
>-|-|TRBV19|TRBJ1-5
CASKNPNQPQHF
TGTGCCAGTAAAAATCCGAATCAGCCCCAGCATTTT
>-|TRBD1|TRBV19|TRBJ1-6
CASSTTGEIDSPLHF
TGTGCCAGTAGTACGACAGGGGAGATCGATTCACCCCTCCACTTT
>-|-|TRBV11-2|TRBJ1-5
CASSLVSGVGQPQHF
TGTGCCAGCAGCTTAGTATCAGGGGTTGGTCAGCCCCAGCATTTT
>-|-|TRBV4-1|TRBJ2-7
CASSQAPGNLYEQYF
TGCGCCAGCAGCCAAGCCCCCGGTAACCTCTACGAGCAGTACTTC
>once|-|TRBV11-1|TRBJ2-1
CASSLSDFYNEQFF
TGTGCCAGCAGCTTAAGTGACTTCTATAATGAGCAGTTCTTC
>-|TRBD1|TRBV19|TRBJ1-1
CASSGKQGANTEAFF
TGTGCCAGTAGTGGGAAACAGGGGGCGAACACTGAAGCTTTCTTT
>-|-|TRBV28|TRBJ2-3
CASSPPRTDTQYF
TGTGCCAGCAGTCCTCCTCGCACAGATACGCAGTATTTT
>-|TRBD1|TRBV5-1|TRBJ1-2
CASSPDRAEGGYTF
TGCGCCAGCAGCCCGGACAGGGCCGAGGGGGGCTACACCTTC
>-|TRBD2|TRBV28|TRBJ2-7
CASTQPTGGSYEQYF
TGTGCCAGCACTCAACCGACGGGGGGCTCCTACGAGCAGTACTTC
>-|TRBD1|TRBV2|TRBJ1-6
CASVRDRGNSPLHF
TGTGCCAGCGTCCGGGACAGGGGAAATTCACCCCTCCACTTT
>-|-|TRBV19|TRBJ2-7
CASSAEVGEQYF
TGTGCCAGTAGTGCTGAGGTCGGCGAGCAGTACTTC
>-|-|TRBV19|TRBJ2-2
CASNSGHLTVTGELFF
TGTGCCAGTAACTCGGGACACCTTACAGTTACCGGGGAGCTGTTTTTT
>-|-|TRBV7-2|TRBJ2-1
CASSYDGGAWNEQFF
TGTGCCAGCAGCTACGATGGGGGCGCTTGGAATGAGCAGTTCTTC
>-|-|TRBV20-1|TRBJ2-1
CSASPRRDEQFF
TGCAGTGCTAGTCCCAGGAGGGACGAGCAGTTCTTC
>-|-|TRBV6-6|TRBJ2-7
CASSYGQVGSYEQYF
TGTGCCAGCAGTTACGGTCAGGTAGGATCCTACGAGCAGTACTTC
>-|-|TRBV3-1/TRBV3-2|TRBJ1-5
CASSQAAGVNNQPQHF
TGTGCCAGCAGCCAAGCGGCAGGGGTGAACAATCAGCCCCAGCATTTT
>-|TRBD2|TRBV5-1|TRBJ2-7
CASSLGDRDYYYEQYF
TGCGCCAGCAGCTTGGGAGACCGGGACTACTACTACGAGCAGTACTTC
>-|TRBD1|TRBV5-6|TRBJ1-2
CASSYRDRGHGYTF
TGTGCCAGCAGCTATAGGGACAGGGGCCATGGCTACACCTTC
>-|-|TRBV21-1|TRBJ1-4
CASIGIGQGDEKLFF
TGTGCCAGCATCGGAATAGGGCAGGGGGATGAAAAACTGTTTTTT
>-|-|TRBV7-8|TRBJ1-1
CASRSTGTTTEAFF
TGTGCCAGCCGGTCGACCGGGACAACTACTGAAGCTTTCTTT
>-|-|TRBV6-2/TRBV6-3|TRBJ1-1
CASSYGGLGAFF
TGTGCCAGCAGTTACGGGGGCTTGGGAGCTTTCTTT
>-|-|TRBV12-3/TRBV12-4|TRBJ2-1
CAIRQGTYNEQFF
TGTGCCATCCGCCAGGGGACCTACAATGAGCAGTTCTTC
>-|-|TRBV9|TRBJ1-1
CASSPMEVRAEAFF
TGTGCCAGCAGCCCCATGGAGGTAAGGGCTGAAGCTTTCTTT
>-|-|TRBV2|TRBJ2-5
CASSNGGQETQYF
TGTGCCAGCAGTAACGGGGGTCAAGAGACCCAGTACTTC
>-|-|TRBV24-1|TRBJ1-2
CATSDLSGDNYGYTF
TGTGCCACCAGTGATTTATCCGGGGATAACTATGGCTACACCTTC
>-|TRBD1|TRBV28|TRBJ1-5
CVSGQGGYQPQHF
TGTGTCTCGGGACAGGGCGGGTATCAGCCCCAGCATTTT
>-|-|TRBV7-2|TRBJ1-2
CASSAAGHPNYGYTF
TGTGCCAGCAGCGCAGCGGGACACCCAAACTATGGCTACACCTTC
>few|TRBD2|TRBV5-1|TRBJ2-2
CASSLGLAANTGELFF
TGCGCCAGCAGCTTGGGACTAGCGGCGAACACCGGGGAGCTGTTTTTT
>-|-|TRBV19|TRBJ1-6
CASSRSGYSPLHF
TGTGCCAGTAGTAGGAGTGGGTATTCACCCCTCCACTTT